The T cell receptor (beta chain) described here comes from a study of CD4 T cell repertoires in COVID-19. Study summary: Other coronavirus spike proteins restimulated relabeled CFSE-low cells expanded with IL-2 for around ten days. Study-level findings and limits: Two or all three memory subsets shared several highly expanded SARS-CoV-2-reactive clonotypes.

The memory T cells were sequenced right after ex vivo isolation, without culture. The assay was immunoSEQ multiplex PCR, and TCRdb's table has in-frame clones only and misses some. Here the sample spans about 22,000 clones, roughly 87% being singletons. With respect to this clone: The antigen is undetermined.

V lost 3 bases, J lost 8 bases, and 8 bases lay in between. Germline V gives CDR1 SGHRS, CDR2 YFSETQ. This CDR3 spans 12 amino acids. The sequence came from a human donor who had COVID-19. The material sequenced was central memory CD4+ T cells from blood, taken before the COVID-19 pandemic. The chain combines TRBV5-1 with TRBJ2-2; no firm D call. The CDR3 bases are TGCGCCAGCAGCTCACAAAGAGGGGAGCTGTTTTTT. It codes for CASSSQRGELFF.